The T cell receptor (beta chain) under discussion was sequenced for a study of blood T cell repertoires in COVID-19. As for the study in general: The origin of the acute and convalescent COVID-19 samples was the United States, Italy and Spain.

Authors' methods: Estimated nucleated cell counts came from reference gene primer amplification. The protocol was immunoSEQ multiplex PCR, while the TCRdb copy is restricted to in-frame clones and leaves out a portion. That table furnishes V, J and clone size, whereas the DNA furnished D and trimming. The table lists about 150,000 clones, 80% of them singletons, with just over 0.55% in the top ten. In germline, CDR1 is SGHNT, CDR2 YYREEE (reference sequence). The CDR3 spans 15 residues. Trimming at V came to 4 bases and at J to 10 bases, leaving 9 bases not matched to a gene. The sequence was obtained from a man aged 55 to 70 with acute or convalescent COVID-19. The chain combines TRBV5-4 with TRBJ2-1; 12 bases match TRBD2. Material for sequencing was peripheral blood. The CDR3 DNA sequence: TGTGCCAGCAGCCGGAGACTAGCGGGGGAAGGCGAGCAGTTCTTC. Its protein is CASSRRLAGEGEQFF.